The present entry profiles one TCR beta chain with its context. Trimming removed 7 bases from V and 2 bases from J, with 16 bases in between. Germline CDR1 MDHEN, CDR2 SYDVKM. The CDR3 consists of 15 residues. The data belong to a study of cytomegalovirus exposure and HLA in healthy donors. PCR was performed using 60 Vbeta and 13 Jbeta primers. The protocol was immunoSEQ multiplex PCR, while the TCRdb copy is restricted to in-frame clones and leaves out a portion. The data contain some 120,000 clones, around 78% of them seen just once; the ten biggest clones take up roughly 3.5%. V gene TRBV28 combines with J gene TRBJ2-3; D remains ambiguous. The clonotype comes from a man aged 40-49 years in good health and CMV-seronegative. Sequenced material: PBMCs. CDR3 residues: CASNYEPQNTDTQYF. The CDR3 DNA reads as TGTGCCAGCAACTATGAACCACAAAACACAGATACGCAGTATTTT. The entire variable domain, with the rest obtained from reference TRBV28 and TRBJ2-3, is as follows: DVKVTQSSRYLVKRTGEKVFLECVQDMDHENMFWYRQDPGLGLRLIYFSYDVKMKEKGDIPEGYSVSREKKERFSLILESASTNQTSMYLCASNYEPQNTDTQYFGPGTRLTVL.